This T cell receptor beta chain was retrieved from a study of T cells in Graves' hyperthyroidism and ophthalmopathy. Researchers took RNA transcripts and amplified the TCR beta CDR3 regions from them. Primed by the HTBI set, a first-round RT-PCR was run on the TCR CDR3. MiXCR, run by TCRdb on the multiplex PCR reads, gives a single entry per CDR3 protein. This sample has some 700,000 distinct CDR3 sequences, with around 15% found just once. The CDR3 is made up of 17 amino acids. Germline-derived CDR1 and CDR2 are LGHDT and YNNKEL (reference sequence). Germline trimming cut 4 bases from V and 7 bases from J; bases unmatched to any gene: 13.

V gene TRBV3-1 combines with J gene TRBJ1-4, with 9 nucleotides matching TRBD1. This sequence was found in a man between 50 and 59 years old with Graves' hyperthyroidism. The sequenced material came from blood. The CDR3 coding sequence is TGTGCCAGCAGCCTGGGACAGGGATCGGTGGCTAGTGAAAAACTGTTTTTT. This codes for CASSLGQGSVASEKLFF.